This record concerns one T cell receptor (beta chain) sequence. This sample was included in a study of blood T cells in healthy people across ages. Germline CDR1 is DFQATT and CDR2 is SNEGSKA (reference sequence). V lost 0 bases, J lost 5 bases, and 11 bases lay in between. This CDR3 contains 15 residues. PCR was performed a second time for about 6 to 12 cycles using a sample-barcoded 5' primer and a J-beta primer mix. TCRdb re-called the 5' RACE reads through MiXCR, storing one row per CDR3 protein. The sample includes hundreds of thousands of distinct CDR3 sequences, 29% of them seen just once. The chain employs TRBV20-1 and TRBJ1-6; D perhaps matches TRBD1 (5 bases). The receptor comes from an elderly woman in good health. Material: blood. The CDR3: CSARDLGQDNSPLHF. The CDR3 DNA reads as TGCAGTGCTAGAGATCTGGGGCAGGATAATTCACCCCTCCACTTT.